Below are 2 T cell receptor beta chains sequenced from a single sample in a study of blood T cell repertoires in COVID-19. Using immunoSEQ multiplex PCR, the repertoire was profiled, and TCRdb retains in-frame clones only, with some absent. The data show about 160,000 clones, 80% to 90% seen once. The sequenced sample consisted of peripheral blood. These receptors all stem from a man between 65 and 80 years old with acute or convalescent COVID-19.

This rearrangement joins TRBV6-1 to TRBJ1-5; a possible D gene is TRBD1 (5 bases). The germline V gene has CDR1 MNHNS and CDR2 SASEGT. The CDR3 covers 15 residues. V dropped 2 bases and J dropped 3 bases, with 11 bases sitting between them. CDR3: CASSEFRAANQPQHF. The CDR3 DNA reads as TGTGCCAGCAGTGAATTCAGGGCGGCCAATCAGCCCCAGCATTTT.

This sequence joins TRBV13 and TRBJ1-4; TRBD1 agrees at 8 bases. The CDR3 sequence is 14 residues long. The V gene end was trimmed by 3 bases and the J gene end by 7 bases; junction bases not matched to a gene: 4. CDR1 PRHDT and CDR2 FYEKMQ come from the germline V gene (reference sequence). Here the CDR3 DNA reads TGTGCCAGCAGCTTCGGACAGGGAGGTGAAAAACTGTTTTTT. It yields the protein CASSFGQGGEKLFF. Looking up the rest from reference TRBV13 and TRBJ1-4 gives the full variable domain: AAGVIQSPRHLIKEKRETATLKCYPIPRHDTVYWYQQGPGQDPQFLISFYEKMQSDKGSIPDRFSAQQFSDYHSELNMSSLELGDSALYFCASSFGQGGEKLFFGSGTQLSVL.